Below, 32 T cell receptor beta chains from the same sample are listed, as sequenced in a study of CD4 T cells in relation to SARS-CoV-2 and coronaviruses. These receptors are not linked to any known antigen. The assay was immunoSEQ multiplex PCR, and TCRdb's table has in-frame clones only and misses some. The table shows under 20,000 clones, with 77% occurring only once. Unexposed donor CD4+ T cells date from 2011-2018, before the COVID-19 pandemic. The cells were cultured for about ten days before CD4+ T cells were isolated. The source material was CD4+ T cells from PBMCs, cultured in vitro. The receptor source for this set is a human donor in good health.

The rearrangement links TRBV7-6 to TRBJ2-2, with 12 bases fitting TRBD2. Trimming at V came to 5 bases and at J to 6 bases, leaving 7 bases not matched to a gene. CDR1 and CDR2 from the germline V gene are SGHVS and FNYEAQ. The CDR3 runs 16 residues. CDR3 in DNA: TGTGCCAGCAGCGAACCTAGCGGGAGGGATTCCGGGGAGCTGTTTTTT. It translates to CASSEPSGRDSGELFF.

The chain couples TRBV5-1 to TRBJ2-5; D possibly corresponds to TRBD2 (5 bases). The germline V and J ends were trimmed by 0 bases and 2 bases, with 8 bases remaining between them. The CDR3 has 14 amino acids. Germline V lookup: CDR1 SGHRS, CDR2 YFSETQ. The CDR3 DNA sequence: TGCGCCAGCAGCTTGGGGAGCGGTCAAGAGACCCAGTACTTC. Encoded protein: CASSLGSGQETQYF. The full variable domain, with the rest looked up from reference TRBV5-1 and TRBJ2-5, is KAGVTQTPRYLIKTRGQQVTLSCSPISGHRSVSWYQQTPGQGLQFLFEYFSETQRNKGNFPGRFSGRQFSNSRSEMNVSTLELGDSALYLCASSLGSGQETQYFGPGTRLLVL.

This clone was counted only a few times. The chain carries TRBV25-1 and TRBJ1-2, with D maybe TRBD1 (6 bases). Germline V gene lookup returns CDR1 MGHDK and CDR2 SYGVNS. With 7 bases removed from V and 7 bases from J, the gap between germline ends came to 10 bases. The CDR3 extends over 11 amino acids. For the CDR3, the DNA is TGTGCCAGCACCCCAGGGGTTGGCTACACCTTC. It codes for CASTPGVGYTF.

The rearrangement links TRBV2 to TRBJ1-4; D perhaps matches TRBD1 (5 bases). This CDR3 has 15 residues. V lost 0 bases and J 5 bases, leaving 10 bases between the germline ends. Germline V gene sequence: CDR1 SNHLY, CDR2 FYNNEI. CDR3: CASSEAGTGNEKLFF. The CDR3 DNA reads TGTGCCAGCAGTGAAGCCGGGACGGGGAATGAAAAACTGTTTTTT.

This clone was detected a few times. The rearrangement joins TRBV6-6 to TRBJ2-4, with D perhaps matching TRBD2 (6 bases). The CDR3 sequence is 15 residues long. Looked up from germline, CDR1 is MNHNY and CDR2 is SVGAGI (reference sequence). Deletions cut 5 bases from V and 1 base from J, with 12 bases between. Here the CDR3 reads CASSPSEGAKNIQYF. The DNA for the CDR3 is TGTGCCAGCAGTCCGTCGGAGGGGGCCAAAAACATTCAGTACTTC.

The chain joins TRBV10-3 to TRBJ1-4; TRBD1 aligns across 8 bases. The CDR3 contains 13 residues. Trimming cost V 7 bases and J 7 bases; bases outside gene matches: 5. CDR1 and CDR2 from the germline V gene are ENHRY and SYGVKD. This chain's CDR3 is CAITGQGREKLFF. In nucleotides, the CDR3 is TGTGCCATCACCGGACAGGGTCGTGAAAAACTGTTTTTT.

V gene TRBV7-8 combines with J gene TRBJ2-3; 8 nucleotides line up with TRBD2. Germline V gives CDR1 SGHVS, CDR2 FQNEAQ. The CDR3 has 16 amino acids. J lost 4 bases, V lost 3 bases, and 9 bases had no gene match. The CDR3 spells CASSLVIAGSADTQYF. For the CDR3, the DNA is TGTGCCAGCAGCTTGGTTATAGCGGGAAGTGCAGATACGCAGTATTTT. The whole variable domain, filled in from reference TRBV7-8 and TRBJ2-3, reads GAGVSQSPRYKVAKRGQDVALRCDPISGHVSLFWYQQALGQGPEFLTYFQNEAQLDKSGLPSDRFFAERPEGSVSTLKIQRTQQEDSAVYLCASSLVIAGSADTQYFGPGTRLTVL.

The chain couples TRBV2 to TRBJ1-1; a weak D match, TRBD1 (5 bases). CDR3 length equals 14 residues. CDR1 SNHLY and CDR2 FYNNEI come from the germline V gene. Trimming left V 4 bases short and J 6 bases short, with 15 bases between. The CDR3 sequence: CASSAIGGGAEAFF. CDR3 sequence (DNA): TGTGCCAGCAGTGCCATCGGGGGAGGCGCTGAAGCTTTCTTT. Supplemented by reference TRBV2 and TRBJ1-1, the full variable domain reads EPEVTQTPSHQVTQMGQEVILRCVPISNHLYFYWYRQILGQKVEFLVSFYNNEISEKSEIFDDQFSVERPDGSNFTLKIRSTKLEDSAMYFCASSAIGGGAEAFFGQGTRLTVV.

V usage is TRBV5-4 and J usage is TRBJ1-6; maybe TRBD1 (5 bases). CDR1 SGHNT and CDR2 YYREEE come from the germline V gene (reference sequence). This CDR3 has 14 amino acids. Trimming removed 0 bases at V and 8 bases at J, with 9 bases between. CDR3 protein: CASSLAETDSPLHF. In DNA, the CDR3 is TGTGCCAGCAGCTTGGCCGAGACAGATTCACCCCTCCACTTT.

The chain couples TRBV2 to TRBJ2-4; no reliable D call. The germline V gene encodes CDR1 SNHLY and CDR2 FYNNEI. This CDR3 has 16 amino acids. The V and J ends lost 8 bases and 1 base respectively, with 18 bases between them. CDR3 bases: TGTGCCAGCGCAACCACCCGGGTACTGGCCAAAAACATTCAGTACTTC. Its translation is CASATTRVLAKNIQYF.

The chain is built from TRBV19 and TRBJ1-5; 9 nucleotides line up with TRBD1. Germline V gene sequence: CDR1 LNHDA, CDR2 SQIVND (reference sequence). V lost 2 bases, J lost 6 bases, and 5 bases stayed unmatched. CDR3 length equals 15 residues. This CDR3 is CASSISGTGSQPQHF. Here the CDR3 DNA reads TGTGCCAGTAGTATATCGGGGACAGGGAGTCAGCCCCAGCATTTT.

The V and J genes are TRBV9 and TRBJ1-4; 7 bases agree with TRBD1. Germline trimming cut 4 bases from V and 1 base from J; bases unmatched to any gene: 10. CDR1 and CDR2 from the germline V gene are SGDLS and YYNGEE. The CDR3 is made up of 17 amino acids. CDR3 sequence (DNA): TGTGCCAGCAGCACAAACACAGGGGCTGGAACTAATGAAAAACTGTTTTTT. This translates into CASSTNTGAGTNEKLFF.

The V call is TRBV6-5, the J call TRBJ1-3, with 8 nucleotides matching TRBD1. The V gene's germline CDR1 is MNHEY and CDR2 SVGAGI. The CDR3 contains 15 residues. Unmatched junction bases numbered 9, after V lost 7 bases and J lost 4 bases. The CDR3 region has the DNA TGTGCCAGCATGCAGGGGGCTAGTTTCGGAAACACCATATATTTT. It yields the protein CASMQGASFGNTIYF.

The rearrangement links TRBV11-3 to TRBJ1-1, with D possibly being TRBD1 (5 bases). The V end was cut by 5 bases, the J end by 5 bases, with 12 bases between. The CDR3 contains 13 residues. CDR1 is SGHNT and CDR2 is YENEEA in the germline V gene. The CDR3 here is CASSLPGQTEAFF. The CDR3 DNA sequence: TGTGCCAGCAGCCTGCCAGGGCAAACTGAAGCTTTCTTT.

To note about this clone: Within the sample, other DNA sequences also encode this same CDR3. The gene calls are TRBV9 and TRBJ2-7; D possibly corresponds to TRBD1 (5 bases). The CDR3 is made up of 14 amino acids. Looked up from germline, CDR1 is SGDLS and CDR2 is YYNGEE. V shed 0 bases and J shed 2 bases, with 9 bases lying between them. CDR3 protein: CASSVGPRAYEQYF. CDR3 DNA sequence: TGTGCCAGCAGCGTAGGCCCCAGGGCCTACGAGCAGTACTTC.

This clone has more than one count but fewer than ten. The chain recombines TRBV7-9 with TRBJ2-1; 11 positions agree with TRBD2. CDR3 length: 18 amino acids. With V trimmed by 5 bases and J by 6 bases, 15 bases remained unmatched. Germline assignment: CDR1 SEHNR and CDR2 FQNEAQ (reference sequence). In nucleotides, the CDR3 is TGTGCCAGCAGCCTAAAGCCCGTGCTAGCGGGAGGACTCAATGAGCAGTTCTTC. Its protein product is CASSLKPVLAGGLNEQFF.

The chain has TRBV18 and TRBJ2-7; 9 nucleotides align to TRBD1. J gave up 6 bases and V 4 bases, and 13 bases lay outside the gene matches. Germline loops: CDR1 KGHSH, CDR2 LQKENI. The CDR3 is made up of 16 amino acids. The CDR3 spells CASSRSPGTGSGEQYF. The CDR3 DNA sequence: TGTGCCAGCTCACGATCTCCCGGGACAGGGTCGGGCGAGCAGTACTTC.

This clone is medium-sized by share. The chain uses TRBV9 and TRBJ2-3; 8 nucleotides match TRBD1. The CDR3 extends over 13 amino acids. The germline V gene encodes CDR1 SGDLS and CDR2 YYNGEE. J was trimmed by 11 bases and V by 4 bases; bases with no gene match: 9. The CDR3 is CASSPTGVALQYF. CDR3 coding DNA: TGTGCCAGCAGCCCGACAGGGGTAGCGTTGCAGTATTTT.

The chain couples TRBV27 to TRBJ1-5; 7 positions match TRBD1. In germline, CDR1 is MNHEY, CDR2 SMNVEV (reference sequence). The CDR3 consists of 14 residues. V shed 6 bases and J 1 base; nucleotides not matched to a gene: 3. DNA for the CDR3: TGTGCCAGCAGACCGGGACAGAGCAATCAGCCCCAGCATTTT. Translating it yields CASRPGQSNQPQHF.

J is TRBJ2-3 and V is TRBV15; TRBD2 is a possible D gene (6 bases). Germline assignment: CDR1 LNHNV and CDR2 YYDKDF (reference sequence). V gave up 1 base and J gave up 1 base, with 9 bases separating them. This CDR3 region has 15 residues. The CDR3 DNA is TGTGCCACCAGCAGAGTCGGGAGTGGCACAGATACGCAGTATTTT. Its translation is CATSRVGSGTDTQYF. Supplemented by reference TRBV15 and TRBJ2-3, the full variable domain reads DAMVIQNPRYQVTQFGKPVTLSCSQTLNHNVMYWYQQKSSQAPKLLFHYYDKDFNNEADTPDNFQSRRPNTSFCFLDIRSPGLGDTAMYLCATSRVGSGTDTQYFGPGTRLTVL.

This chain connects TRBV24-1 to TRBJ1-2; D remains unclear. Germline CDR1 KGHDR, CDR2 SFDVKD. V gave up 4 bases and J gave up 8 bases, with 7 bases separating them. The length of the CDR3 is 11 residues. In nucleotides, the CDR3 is TGTGCCACCAGTGACCCGAGCGGCTACACCTTC. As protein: CATSDPSGYTF.

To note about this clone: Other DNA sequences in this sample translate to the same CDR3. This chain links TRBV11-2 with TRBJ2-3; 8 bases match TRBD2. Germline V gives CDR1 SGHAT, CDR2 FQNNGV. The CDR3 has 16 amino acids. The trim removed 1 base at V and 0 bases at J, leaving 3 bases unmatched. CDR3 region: CASSLGAGGSTDTQYF. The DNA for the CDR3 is TGTGCCAGCAGCTTAGGGGCGGGAGGAAGCACAGATACGCAGTATTTT.

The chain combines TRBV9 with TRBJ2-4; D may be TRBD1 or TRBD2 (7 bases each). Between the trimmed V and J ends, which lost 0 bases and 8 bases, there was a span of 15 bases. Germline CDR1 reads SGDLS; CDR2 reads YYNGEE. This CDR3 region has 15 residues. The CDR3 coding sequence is TGTGCCAGCAGCGTAGATCAGGGGGGGGAGGACATTCAGTACTTC. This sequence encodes CASSVDQGGEDIQYF.

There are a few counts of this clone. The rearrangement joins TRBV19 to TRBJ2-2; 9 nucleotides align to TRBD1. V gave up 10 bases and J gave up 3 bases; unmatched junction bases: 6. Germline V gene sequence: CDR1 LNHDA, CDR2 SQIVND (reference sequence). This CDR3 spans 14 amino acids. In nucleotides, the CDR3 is TGTGCCATCTACAGGGGGCAGGACACCGGGGAGCTGTTTTTT. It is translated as CAIYRGQDTGELFF.

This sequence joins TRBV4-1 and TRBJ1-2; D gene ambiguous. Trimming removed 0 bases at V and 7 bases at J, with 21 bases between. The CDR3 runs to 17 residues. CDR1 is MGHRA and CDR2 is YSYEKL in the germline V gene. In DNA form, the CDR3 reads TGCGCCAGCAGCCAAGATCGAGGACCCGGGAGGGCCGGTGGCTACACCTTC. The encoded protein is CASSQDRGPGRAGGYTF.

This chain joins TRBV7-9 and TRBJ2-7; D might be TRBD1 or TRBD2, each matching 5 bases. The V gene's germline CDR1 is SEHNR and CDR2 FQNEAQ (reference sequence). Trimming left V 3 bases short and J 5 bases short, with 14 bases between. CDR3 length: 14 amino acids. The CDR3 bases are TGTGCCAGCAGCTTGGGCAGGGACCGGAACGAGCAGTACTTC. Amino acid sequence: CASSLGRDRNEQYF.

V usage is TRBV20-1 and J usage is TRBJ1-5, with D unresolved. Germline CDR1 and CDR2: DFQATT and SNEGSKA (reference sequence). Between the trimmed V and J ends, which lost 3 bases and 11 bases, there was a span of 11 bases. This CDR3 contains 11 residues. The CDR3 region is CSARSRESQHF. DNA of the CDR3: TGCAGTGCTAGGTCGCGGGAGTCCCAGCATTTT.

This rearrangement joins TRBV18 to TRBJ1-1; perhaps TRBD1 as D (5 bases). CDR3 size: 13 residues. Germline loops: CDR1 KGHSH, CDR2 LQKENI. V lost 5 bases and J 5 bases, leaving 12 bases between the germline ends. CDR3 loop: CASSTGGVTEAFF. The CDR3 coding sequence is TGTGCCAGCTCAACCGGGGGGGTAACTGAAGCTTTCTTT.

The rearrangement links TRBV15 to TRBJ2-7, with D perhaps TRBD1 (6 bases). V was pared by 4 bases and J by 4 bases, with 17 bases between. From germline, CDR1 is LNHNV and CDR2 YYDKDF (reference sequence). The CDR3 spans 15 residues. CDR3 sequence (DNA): TGTGCCACCAGCACAGAGAGCGGACAGAAATACGAGCAGTACTTC. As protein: CATSTESGQKYEQYF. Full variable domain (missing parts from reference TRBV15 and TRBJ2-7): DAMVIQNPRYQVTQFGKPVTLSCSQTLNHNVMYWYQQKSSQAPKLLFHYYDKDFNNEADTPDNFQSRRPNTSFCFLDIRSPGLGDTAMYLCATSTESGQKYEQYFGPGTRLTVT.

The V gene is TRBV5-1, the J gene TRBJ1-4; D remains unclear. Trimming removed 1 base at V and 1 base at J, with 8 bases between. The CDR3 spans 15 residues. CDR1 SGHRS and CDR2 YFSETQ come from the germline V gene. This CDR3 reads CASSLTSGTNEKLFF. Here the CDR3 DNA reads TGCGCCAGCAGCTTGACTTCTGGAACTAATGAAAAACTGTTTTTT.

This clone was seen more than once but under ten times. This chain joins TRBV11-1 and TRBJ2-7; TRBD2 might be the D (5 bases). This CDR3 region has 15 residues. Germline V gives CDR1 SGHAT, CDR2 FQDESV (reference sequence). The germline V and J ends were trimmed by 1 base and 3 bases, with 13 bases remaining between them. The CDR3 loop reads CASSLGASGLYEQYF. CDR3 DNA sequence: TGTGCCAGCAGCTTAGGGGCGAGCGGACTCTACGAGCAGTACTTC.

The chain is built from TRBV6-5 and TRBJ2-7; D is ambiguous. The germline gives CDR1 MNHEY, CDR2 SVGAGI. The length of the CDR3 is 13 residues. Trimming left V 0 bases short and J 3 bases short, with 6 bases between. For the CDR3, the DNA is TGTGCCAGCAGTTACTCTAAAGACTACGAGCAGTACTTC. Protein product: CASSYSKDYEQYF.